This T cell receptor (beta chain) was obtained from a study of prognosis after radiotherapy for stage I lung cancer. The wider study: Patients numbered around 12 men and six or seven women, aged about 53 to 84 with a median of roughly 74 years.

Amplification of TCR beta CDR3 from genomic DNA used two-round multiplex PCR. Round one of PCR was performed, and it used primers specific to each TRBV and TRBJ gene. A single record per CDR3 protein comes from TCRdb applying MiXCR to the multiplex PCR reads. This sample has about 17,000 distinct CDR3 sequences, with 15% to 20% found just once. In this sample, this clonotype turned up many times. The sequence derives from a donor over 45 with non-small cell lung cancer. Source: PBMCs, taken before or after stereotactic body radiation therapy (not recorded which).

CDR3 DNA sequence: TGTGCCAGCAGGGGGGCCAAGGAGACCCAGTACTTC. Encoded protein: CASRGAKETQYF. This chain links TRBV4-2 with TRBJ2-5; D might be TRBD1 (6 bases). CDR1 LGHNA and CDR2 YNFKEQ come from the germline V gene. This CDR3 region has 12 residues. Between the trimmed V and J ends, which lost 6 bases and 5 bases, there was a span of 10 bases.